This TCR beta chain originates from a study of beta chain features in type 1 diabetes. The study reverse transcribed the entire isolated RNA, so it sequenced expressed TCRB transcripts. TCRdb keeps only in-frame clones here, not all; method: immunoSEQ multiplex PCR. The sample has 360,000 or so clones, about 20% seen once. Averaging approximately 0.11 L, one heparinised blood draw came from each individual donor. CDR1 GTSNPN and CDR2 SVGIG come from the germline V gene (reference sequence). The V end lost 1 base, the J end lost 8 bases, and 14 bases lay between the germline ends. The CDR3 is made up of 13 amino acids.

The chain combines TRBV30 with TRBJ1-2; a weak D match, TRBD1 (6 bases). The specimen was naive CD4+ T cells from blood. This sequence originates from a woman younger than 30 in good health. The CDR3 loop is CAWSGNTGYGYTF. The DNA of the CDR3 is TGTGCCTGGAGTGGGAATACAGGGTACGGCTACACCTTC.